This TCR beta chain was documented in a study of CDR3 diversity in severe acne (dated by TCRdb to between 2019 and 2020). This clonotype was seen more than once but under ten times. The antigen this receptor binds is unknown. Per-base quality was not reported, and no clone a single base away is much larger than it. Relative to germline, V is 7 bases shorter and J is 3 bases shorter, with 17 bases between their ends. The CDR3, from cysteine to phenylalanine, totals 15 residues. The CDR3 DNA has 45 bases and is translated from base 1. The germline V gene specifies MNHEY as CDR1 and SVGAGI as CDR2. Library method: PCR. Sequencing instrument: Illumina HiSeq 2000. TCRdb's own reprocessing of the public reads used fastp at Q25 and MiXCR and kept productive beta chains. Rows are combined by CDR3 protein, so each entry shows the most common genes and DNA. This sample is represented by more than 85,000 distinct CDR3 sequences; around 50% of them were singletons. The ten largest clones represent around 10% of the sample.

This sequence originates from a male donor with severe acne vulgaris. The rearrangement combines TRBV6-5 with TRBJ2-3; the D call is tentative, TRBD1 or TRBD2, as each matches 5 bases. The sample comprised blood. The nucleotide sequence is TGTGCCAGCACCGCCGTGAGGGGCAGGACAGATACGCAGTATTTT. Its protein is CASTAVRGRTDTQYF.